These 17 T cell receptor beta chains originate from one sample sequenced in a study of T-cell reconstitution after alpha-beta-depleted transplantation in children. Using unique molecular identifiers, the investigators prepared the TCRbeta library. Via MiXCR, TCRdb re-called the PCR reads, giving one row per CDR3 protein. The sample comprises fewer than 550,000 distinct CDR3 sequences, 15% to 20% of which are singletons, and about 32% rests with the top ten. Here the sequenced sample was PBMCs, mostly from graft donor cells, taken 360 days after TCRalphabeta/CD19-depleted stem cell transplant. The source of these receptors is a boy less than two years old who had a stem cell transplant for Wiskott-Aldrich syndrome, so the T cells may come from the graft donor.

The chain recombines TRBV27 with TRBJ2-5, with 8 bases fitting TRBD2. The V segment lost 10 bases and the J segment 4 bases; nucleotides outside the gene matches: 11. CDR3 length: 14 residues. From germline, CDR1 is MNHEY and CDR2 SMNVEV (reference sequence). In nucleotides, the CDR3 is TGTGCCACCGGAATTAGAGCGGGAGTAGAGACCCAGTACTTC. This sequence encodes CATGIRAGVETQYF.

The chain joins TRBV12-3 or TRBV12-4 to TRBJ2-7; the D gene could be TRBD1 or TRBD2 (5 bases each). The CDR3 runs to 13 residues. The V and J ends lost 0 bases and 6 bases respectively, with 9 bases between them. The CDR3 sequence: CASSLAGTIEQYF. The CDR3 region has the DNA TGTGCCAGCAGTTTAGCAGGGACCATCGAGCAGTACTTC.

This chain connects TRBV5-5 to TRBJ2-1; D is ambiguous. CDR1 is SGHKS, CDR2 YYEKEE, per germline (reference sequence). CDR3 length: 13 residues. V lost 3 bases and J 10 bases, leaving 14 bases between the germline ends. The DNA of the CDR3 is TGTGCCAGCAGCTGGTGGACCCTAGACGAGCAGTTCTTC. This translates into CASSWWTLDEQFF.

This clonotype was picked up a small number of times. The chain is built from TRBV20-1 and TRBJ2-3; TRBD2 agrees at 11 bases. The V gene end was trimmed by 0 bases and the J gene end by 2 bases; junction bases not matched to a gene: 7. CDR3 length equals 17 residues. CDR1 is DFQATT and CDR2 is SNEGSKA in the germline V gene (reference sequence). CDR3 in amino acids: CSARDLASGRPTDTQYF. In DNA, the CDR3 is TGCAGTGCTAGAGATTTGGCTAGCGGGAGGCCCACAGATACGCAGTATTTT.

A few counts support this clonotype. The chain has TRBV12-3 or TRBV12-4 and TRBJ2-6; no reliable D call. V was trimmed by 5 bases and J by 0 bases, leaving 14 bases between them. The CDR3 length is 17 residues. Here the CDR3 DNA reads TGTGCCAGCAGTCCTTCCCCACAAGACTCTGGGGCCAACGTCCTGACTTTC. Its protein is CASSPSPQDSGANVLTF.

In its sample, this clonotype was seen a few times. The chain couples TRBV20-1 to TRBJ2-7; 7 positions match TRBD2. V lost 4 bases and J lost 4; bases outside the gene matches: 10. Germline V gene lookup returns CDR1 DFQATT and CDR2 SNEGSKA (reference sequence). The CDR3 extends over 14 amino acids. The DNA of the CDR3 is TGCAGTGCTAACAAGGCGGGAGTCATATACGAGCAGTACTTC. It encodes CSANKAGVIYEQYF.

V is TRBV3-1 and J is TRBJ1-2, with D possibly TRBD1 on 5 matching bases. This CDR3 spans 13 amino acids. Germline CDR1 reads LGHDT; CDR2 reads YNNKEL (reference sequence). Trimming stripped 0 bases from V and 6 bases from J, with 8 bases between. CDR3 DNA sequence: TGTGCCAGCAGCCAAGATTTCAGGGATGGCTACACCTTC. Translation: CASSQDFRDGYTF.

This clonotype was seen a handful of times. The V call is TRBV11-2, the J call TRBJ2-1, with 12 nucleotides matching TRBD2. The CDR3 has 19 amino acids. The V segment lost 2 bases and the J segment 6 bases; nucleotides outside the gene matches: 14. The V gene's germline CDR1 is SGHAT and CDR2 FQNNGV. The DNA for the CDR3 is TGTGCCAGCAGCTTATGGGGCCAGGGCGCTAGCGGGAGGGCCAATGAGCAGTTCTTC. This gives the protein CASSLWGQGASGRANEQFF.

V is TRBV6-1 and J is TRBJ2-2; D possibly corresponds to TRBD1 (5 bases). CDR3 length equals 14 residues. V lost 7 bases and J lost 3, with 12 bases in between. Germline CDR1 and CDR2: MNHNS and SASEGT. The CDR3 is CASTFGADTGELFF. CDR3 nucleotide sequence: TGTGCCAGCACCTTTGGGGCGGACACCGGGGAGCTGTTTTTT.

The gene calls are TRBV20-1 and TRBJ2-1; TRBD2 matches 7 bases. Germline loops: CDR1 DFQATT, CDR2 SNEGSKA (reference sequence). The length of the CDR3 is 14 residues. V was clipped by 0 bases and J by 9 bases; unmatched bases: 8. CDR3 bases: TGCAGTGCTAGAGATCTGGGCGGGAGCATTGAGCAGTTCTTC. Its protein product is CSARDLGGSIEQFF.

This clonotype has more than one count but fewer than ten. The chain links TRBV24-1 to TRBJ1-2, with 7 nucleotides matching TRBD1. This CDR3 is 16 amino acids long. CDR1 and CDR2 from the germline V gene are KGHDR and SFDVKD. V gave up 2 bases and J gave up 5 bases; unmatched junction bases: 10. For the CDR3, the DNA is TGTGCCACCAGTGATTATAGACAGGGTAAGACGTATGGCTACACCTTC. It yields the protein CATSDYRQGKTYGYTF.

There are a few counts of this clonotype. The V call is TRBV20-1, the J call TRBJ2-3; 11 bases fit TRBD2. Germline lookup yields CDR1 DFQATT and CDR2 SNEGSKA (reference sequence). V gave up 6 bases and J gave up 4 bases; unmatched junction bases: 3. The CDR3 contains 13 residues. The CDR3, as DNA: TGCAGTGCCCGACTAGCGGGACCAGATACGCAGTATTTT. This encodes CSARLAGPDTQYF.

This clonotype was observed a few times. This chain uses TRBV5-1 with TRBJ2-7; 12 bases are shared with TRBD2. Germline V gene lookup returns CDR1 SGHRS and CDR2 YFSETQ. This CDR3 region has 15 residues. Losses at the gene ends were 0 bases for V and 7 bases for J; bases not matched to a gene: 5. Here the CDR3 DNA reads TGCGCCAGCAGCTTGGGACTAGCGGGGGCTGAGGAGCAGTACTTC. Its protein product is CASSLGLAGAEEQYF. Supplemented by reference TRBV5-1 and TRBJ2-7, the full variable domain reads KAGVTQTPRYLIKTRGQQVTLSCSPISGHRSVSWYQQTPGQGLQFLFEYFSETQRNKGNFPGRFSGRQFSNSRSEMNVSTLELGDSALYLCASSLGLAGAEEQYFGPGTRLTVT.

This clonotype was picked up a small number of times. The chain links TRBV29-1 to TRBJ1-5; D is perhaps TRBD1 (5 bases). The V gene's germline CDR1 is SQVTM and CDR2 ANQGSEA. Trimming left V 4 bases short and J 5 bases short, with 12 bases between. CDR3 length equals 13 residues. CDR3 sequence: CSVAPDSDQPQHF. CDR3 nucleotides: TGCAGCGTTGCCCCCGACAGCGATCAGCCCCAGCATTTT.

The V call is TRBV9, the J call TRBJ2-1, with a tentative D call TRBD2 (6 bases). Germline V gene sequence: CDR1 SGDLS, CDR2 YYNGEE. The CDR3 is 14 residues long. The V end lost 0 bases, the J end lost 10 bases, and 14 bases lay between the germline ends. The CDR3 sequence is CASSVAPTGDEQFF. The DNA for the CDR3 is TGTGCCAGCAGCGTAGCCCCAACGGGGGACGAGCAGTTCTTC.

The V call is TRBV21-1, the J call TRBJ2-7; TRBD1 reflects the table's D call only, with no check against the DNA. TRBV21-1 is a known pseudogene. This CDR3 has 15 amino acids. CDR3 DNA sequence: TGTGCCAGCAGCGACGGACAGAAGGTTACCTACGAGCAGTACTTC. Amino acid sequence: CASSDGQKVTYEQYF.

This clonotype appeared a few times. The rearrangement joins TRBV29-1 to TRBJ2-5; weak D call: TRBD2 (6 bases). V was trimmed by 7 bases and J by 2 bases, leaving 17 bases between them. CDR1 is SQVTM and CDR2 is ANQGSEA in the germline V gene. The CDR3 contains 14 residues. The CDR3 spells CSAQRLVKQETQYF. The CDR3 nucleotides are TGCAGCGCCCAAAGACTAGTGAAACAAGAGACCCAGTACTTC. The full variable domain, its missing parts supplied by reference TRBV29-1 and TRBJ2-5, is SAVISQKPSRDICQRGTSLTIQCQVDSQVTMMFWYRQQPGQSLTLIATANQGSEATYESGFVIDKFPISRPNLTFSTLTVSNMSPEDSSIYLCSAQRLVKQETQYFGPGTRLLVL.